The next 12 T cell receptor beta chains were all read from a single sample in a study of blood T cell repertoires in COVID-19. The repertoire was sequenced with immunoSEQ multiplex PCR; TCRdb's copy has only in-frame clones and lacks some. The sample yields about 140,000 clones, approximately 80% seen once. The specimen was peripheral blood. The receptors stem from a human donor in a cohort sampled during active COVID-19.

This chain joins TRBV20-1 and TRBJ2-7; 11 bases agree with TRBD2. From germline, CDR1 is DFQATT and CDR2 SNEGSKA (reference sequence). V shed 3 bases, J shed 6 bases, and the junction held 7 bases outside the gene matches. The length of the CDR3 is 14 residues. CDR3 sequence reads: CSASFVAGGSEQYF. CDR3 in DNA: TGCAGTGCTAGTTTTGTAGCGGGAGGGTCCGAGCAGTACTTC.

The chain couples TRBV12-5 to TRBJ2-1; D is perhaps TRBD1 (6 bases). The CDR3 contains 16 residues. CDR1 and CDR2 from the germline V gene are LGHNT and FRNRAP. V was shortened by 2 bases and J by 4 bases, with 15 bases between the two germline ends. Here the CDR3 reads CASGLRAGVAYNEQFF. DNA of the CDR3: TGTGCTAGTGGTTTGCGGGCAGGGGTTGCGTACAATGAGCAGTTCTTC.

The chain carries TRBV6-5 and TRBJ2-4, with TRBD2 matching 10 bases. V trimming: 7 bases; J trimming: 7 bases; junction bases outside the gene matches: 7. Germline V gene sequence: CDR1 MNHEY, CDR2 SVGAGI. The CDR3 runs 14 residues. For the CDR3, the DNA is TGTGCCAGCATTTTAGCGGGAGGTCGGAACATTCAGTACTTC. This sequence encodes CASILAGGRNIQYF.

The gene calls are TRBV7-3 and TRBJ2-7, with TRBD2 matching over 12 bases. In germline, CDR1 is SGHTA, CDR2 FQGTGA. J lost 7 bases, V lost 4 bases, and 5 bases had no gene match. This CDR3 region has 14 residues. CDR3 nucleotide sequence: TGTGCCAGCAGCTCTAGCGGGAGGGCCGGGGAGCAGTACTTC. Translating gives CASSSSGRAGEQYF.

As DNA, the CDR3 is TGTGCCAGCAGCCAGGGACCGGGAGGGACCTCTTACGAGCAGTACTTC. Protein: CASSQGPGGTSYEQYF. The V and J genes are TRBV7-8 and TRBJ2-7; 8 nucleotides match TRBD2. This CDR3 contains 16 residues. The V gene's germline CDR1 is SGHVS and CDR2 FQNEAQ. The trim removed 5 bases at V and 4 bases at J, leaving 13 bases unmatched.

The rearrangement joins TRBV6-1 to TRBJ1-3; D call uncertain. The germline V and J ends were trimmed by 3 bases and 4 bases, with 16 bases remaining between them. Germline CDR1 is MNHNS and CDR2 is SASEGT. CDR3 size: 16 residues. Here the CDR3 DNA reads TGTGCCAGCAGTGACCCACGTGGCAGTTCAGGAAACACCATATATTTT. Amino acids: CASSDPRGSSGNTIYF.

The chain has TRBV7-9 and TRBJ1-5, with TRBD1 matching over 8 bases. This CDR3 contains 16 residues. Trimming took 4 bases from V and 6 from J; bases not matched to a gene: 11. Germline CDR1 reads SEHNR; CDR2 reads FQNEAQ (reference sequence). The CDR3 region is CASSSLGQGGSQPQHF. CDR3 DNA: TGTGCCAGCAGCTCGCTTGGACAGGGAGGGAGTCAGCCCCAGCATTTT.

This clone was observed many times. This chain's CDR3 is CATSSLTGGKMTAFF. The CDR3 DNA reads as TGTGCCACCAGCAGCCTGACAGGGGGGAAAATGACGGCTTTCTTT. The rearrangement uses TRBV15 and TRBJ1-1; 9 bases match TRBD1. In germline, CDR1 is LNHNV, CDR2 YYDKDF (reference sequence). The CDR3 contains 15 residues. V gave up 3 bases and J gave up 11 bases; unmatched junction bases: 13.

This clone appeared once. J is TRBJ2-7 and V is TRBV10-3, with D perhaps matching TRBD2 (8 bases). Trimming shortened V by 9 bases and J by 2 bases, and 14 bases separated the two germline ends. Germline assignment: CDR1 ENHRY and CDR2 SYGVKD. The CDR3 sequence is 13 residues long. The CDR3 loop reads CAISGTVTYEQYF. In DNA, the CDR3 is TGTGCCATTAGCGGGACAGTAACCTACGAGCAGTACTTC.

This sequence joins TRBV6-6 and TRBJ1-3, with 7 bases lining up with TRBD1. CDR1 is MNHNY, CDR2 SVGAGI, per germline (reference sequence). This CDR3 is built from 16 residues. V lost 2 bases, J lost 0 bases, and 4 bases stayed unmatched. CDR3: CASSYGDRRSGNTIYF. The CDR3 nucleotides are TGTGCCAGCAGTTACGGGGACAGACGCTCTGGAAACACCATATATTTT.

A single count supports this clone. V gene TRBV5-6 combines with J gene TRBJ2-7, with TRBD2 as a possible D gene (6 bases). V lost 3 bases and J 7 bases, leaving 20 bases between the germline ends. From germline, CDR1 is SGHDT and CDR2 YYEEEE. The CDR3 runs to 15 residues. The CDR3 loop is CASSSGGDPSWEQYF. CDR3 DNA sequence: TGTGCCAGCAGCTCCGGCGGGGATCCGTCCTGGGAGCAGTACTTC.

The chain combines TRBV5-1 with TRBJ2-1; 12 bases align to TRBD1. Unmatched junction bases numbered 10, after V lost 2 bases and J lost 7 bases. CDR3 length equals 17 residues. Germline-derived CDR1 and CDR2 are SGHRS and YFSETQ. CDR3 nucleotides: TGCGCCAGCAGCTTTGGTTTGGGACAGGGGGCGCTGAATGAGCAGTTCTTC. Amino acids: CASSFGLGQGALNEQFF.